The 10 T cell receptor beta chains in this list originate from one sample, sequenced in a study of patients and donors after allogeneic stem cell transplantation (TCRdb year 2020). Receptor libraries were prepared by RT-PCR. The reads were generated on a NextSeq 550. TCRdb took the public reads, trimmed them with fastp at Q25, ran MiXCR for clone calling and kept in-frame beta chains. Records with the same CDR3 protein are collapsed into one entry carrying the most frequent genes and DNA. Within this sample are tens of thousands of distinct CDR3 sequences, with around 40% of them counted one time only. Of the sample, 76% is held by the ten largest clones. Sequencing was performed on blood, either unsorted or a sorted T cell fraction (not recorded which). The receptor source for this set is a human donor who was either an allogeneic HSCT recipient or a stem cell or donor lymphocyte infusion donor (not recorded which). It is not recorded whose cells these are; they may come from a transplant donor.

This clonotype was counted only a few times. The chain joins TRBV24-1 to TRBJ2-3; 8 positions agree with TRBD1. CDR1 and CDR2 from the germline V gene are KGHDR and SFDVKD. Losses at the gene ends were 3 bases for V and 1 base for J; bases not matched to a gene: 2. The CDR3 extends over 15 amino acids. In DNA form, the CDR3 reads TGTGCCACCAGTGATCCGGGACAGGGCACAGATACGCAGTATTTT. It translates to CATSDPGQGTDTQYF.

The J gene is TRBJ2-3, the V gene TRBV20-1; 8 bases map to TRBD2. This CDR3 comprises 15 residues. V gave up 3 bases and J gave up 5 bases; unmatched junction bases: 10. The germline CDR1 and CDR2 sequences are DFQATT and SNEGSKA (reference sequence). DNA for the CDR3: TGCAGTGCTAGGACCGGGACTAGTCTGGGAGATACGCAGTATTTT. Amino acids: CSARTGTSLGDTQYF.

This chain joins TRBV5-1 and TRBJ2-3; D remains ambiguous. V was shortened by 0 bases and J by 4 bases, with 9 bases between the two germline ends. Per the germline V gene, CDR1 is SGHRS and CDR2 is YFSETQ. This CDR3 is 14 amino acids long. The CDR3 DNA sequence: TGCGCCAGCAGCTTGGGGCAGTCGGCAGATACGCAGTATTTT. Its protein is CASSLGQSADTQYF.

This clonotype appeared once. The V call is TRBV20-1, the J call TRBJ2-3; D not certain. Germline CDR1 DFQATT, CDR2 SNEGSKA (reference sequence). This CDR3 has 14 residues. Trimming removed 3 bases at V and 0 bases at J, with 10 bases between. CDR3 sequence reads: CSARPLPSTDTQYF. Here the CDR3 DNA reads TGCAGTGCTAGGCCTCTCCCTAGCACAGATACGCAGTATTTT.

The CDR3 loop is CATSRVTGDGELFF. The CDR3 nucleotides read TGTGCCACCAGCAGAGTGACGGGGGACGGGGAGCTGTTTTTT. J is TRBJ2-2 and V is TRBV15; the D gene is possibly TRBD2 (6 bases). The CDR3 has 14 amino acids. Germline V gives CDR1 LNHNV, CDR2 YYDKDF (reference sequence). Trimming left V 1 base short and J 7 bases short, with 10 bases between.

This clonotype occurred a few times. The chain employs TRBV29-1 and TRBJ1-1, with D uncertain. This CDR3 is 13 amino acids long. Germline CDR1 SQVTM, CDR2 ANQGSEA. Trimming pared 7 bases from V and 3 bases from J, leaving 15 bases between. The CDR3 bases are TGCAGCGCCACACTTGACCCTGACACTGAAGCTTTCTTT. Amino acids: CSATLDPDTEAFF.

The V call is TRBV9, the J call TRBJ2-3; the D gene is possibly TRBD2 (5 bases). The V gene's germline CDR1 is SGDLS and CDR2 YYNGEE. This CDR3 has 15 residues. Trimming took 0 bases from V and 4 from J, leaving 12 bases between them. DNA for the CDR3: TGTGCCAGCAGCGTAGGACCTATGGGAGCAGATACGCAGTATTTT. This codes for CASSVGPMGADTQYF.

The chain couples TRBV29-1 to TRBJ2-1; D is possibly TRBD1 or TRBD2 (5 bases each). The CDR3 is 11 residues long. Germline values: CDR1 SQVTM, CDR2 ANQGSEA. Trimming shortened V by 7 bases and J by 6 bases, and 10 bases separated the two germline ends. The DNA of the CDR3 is TGCAGCGCCCCGAGGGGCAATGAGCAGTTCTTC. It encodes CSAPRGNEQFF.

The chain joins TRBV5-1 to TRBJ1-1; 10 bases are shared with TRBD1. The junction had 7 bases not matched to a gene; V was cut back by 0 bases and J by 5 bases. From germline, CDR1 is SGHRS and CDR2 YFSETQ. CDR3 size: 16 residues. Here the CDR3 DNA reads TGCGCCAGCAGCTTGGCCTCCGGGACAGGGGTTACTGAAGCTTTCTTT. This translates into CASSLASGTGVTEAFF.

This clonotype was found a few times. CDR3 in DNA: TGCAGTGCTCGGGACCTGGTGGGCGAGCAGTACTTC. Translation gives CSARDLVGEQYF. This chain links TRBV20-1 with TRBJ2-7; the D gene could be TRBD1 or TRBD2 (5 bases each). The CDR3 sequence is 12 residues long. Germline CDR1 is DFQATT and CDR2 is SNEGSKA (reference sequence). Trimming removed 5 bases at V and 6 bases at J, with 14 bases between.